A selection of T cell receptor beta chains follows, all from one sample in a study of T-cell memory formation after mild COVID-19. Each CDR3 protein is one row after TCRdb ran MiXCR on the 5' RACE reads. Of 350,000 to 500,000 distinct CDR3 sequences detected, about 25% appear once; the ten largest clones hold roughly 13%. Material for sequencing was PBMCs or a T cell subset sorted from them (not recorded which). The origin of the receptors is an adult woman who had mild COVID-19 (a few samples of this study predate the infection). Cell type and time point are not known. Both conserved end residues are part of each CDR3. A D gene is named only where the DNA matches it firmly. Only part of the rows carry a size: once, few, many, or a class if the clone is expanded.

CDR3 protein: CASTRHAQYF
CDR3 DNA: TGTGCCAGCACGAGGCATGCCCAGTACTTC
D gene: .
V gene: TRBV2
J gene: TRBJ2-5
clone size: .

CDR3 protein: CASSPSGLAGSTDTQYF
CDR3 DNA: TGCGCCAGCAGCCCTAGCGGACTAGCGGGGAGCACAGATACGCAGTATTTT
D gene: TRBD2
V gene: TRBV5-1
J gene: TRBJ2-3
clone size: .

CDR3 protein: CASSLVLAGEVYEQYF
CDR3 DNA: TGTGCCAGCAGCTTAGTGCTAGCGGGAGAAGTTTACGAGCAGTACTTC
D gene: TRBD2
V gene: TRBV11-2
J gene: TRBJ2-7
clone size: .

CDR3 protein: CASSPTANSPLHF
CDR3 DNA: TGTGCCAGCAGCCCGACAGCAAATTCACCCCTCCACTTT
D gene: .
V gene: TRBV7-6
J gene: TRBJ1-6
clone size: few

CDR3 protein: CSVELGGTEAFF
CDR3 DNA: TGCAGCGTTGAGTTAGGGGGCACCGAAGCTTTCTTT
D gene: TRBD1
V gene: TRBV29-1
J gene: TRBJ1-1
clone size: .

CDR3 protein: CASSSPAGINEQFF
CDR3 DNA: TGTGCCAGCAGCTCACCAGCGGGAATCAATGAGCAGTTCTTC
D gene: TRBD2
V gene: TRBV7-9
J gene: TRBJ2-1
clone size: many

CDR3 protein: CASSTLLGPADTQYF
CDR3 DNA: TGTGCCAGCAGTACCCTTTTAGGGCCGGCAGATACGCAGTATTTT
D gene: .
V gene: TRBV12-3/TRBV12-4
J gene: TRBJ2-3
clone size: many

CDR3 protein: CASSTQTGRDTGELFF
CDR3 DNA: TGTGCCAGCAGTACCCAGACAGGGCGGGACACCGGGGAGCTGTTTTTT
D gene: TRBD1
V gene: TRBV28
J gene: TRBJ2-2
clone size: few

CDR3 protein: CASSPGGDRGGELFF
CDR3 DNA: TGTGCCAGCAGCCCCGGCGGGGACAGGGGCGGGGAGCTGTTTTTT
D gene: TRBD1
V gene: TRBV5-4
J gene: TRBJ2-2
clone size: .

CDR3 protein: CAISETANYGYTF
CDR3 DNA: TGTGCCATCAGTGAGACAGCGAACTATGGCTACACCTTC
D gene: .
V gene: TRBV10-3
J gene: TRBJ1-2
clone size: few

CDR3 protein: CASSESQGARTEAFF
CDR3 DNA: TGTGCCAGCAGTGAATCACAGGGGGCACGGACTGAAGCTTTCTTT
D gene: TRBD1
V gene: TRBV6-1
J gene: TRBJ1-1
clone size: .

CDR3 protein: CASSFRRLLAGGPFDEQFF
CDR3 DNA: TGTGCCAGCAGCTTCCGCCGATTACTAGCGGGAGGGCCCTTCGATGAGCAGTTCTTC
D gene: TRBD2
V gene: TRBV5-4
J gene: TRBJ2-1
clone size: few

CDR3 protein: CASRLRGWETQYF
CDR3 DNA: TGTGCCAGCAGACTGCGGGGCTGGGAGACCCAGTACTTC
D gene: .
V gene: TRBV7-2
J gene: TRBJ2-5
clone size: .

CDR3 protein: CSVDTREEQFF
CDR3 DNA: TGCAGCGTAGATACCCGAGAGGAGCAGTTCTTC
D gene: .
V gene: TRBV29-1
J gene: TRBJ2-1
clone size: few

CDR3 protein: CASAVNPQGIDTGELFF
CDR3 DNA: TGTGCCAGCGCGGTGAACCCACAGGGAATCGACACCGGGGAGCTGTTTTTT
D gene: .
V gene: TRBV21-1
J gene: TRBJ2-2
clone size: few

CDR3 protein: CASSQNRGSGNTIYF
CDR3 DNA: TGTGCCAGCAGCCAAAACAGGGGATCTGGAAACACCATATATTTT
D gene: TRBD1
V gene: TRBV3-1
J gene: TRBJ1-3
clone size: .

CDR3 protein: CASSQREGRTGELFF
CDR3 DNA: TGTGCCAGCAGCCAAAGGGAGGGCCGGACCGGGGAGCTGTTTTTT
D gene: TRBD2
V gene: TRBV4-2
J gene: TRBJ2-2
clone size: few

CDR3 protein: CSARLTDFSNQPQHF
CDR3 DNA: TGCAGTGCTAGATTAACAGATTTTAGCAATCAGCCCCAGCATTTT
D gene: .
V gene: TRBV20-1
J gene: TRBJ1-5
clone size: .